Listed here are 8 T cell receptor beta chains from one sample, sequenced in a study of cytomegalovirus exposure and HLA in healthy donors (TCRdb year 2017). The protocol used for the library was the immunoSEQ multiplex PCR assay. For the multiplex PCR, a mixture combining 60 forward primers for TCR Vbeta segments and 13 reverse primers for TCR Jbeta segments was used. Not all clones reach the TCRdb copy of this immuneACCESS table, which keeps in-frame sequences only. Checked studies attribute under half of the gap to unresolved V genes and leave the rest unexplained. The sample data list some 170,000 clones, and around four fifths of these were observed just once. The top ten clonotypes cover about 1.3% of the sample. Sequencing was carried out using PBMCs. These receptors originate from a woman aged 50 to 60 in good health and CMV-seronegative.

The J gene is TRBJ2-7, the V gene TRBV7-9, with 7 bases identical to TRBD2. The CDR3 length is 15 residues. V was clipped by 1 base and J by 5 bases; unmatched bases: 8. CDR1 and CDR2 (germline): SEHNR, FQNEAQ (reference sequence). CDR3 DNA: TGTGCCAGCAGCTTAGGGGGGGGTGCCTTTGACGAGCAGTACTTC. This translates into CASSLGGGAFDEQYF.

The chain links TRBV29-1 to TRBJ2-1; 8 bases are a match to TRBD1. Germline CDR1 SQVTM, CDR2 ANQGSEA. CDR3 length equals 16 residues. Trimming took 7 bases from V and 0 from J; bases not matched to a gene: 11. The CDR3 spells CSATQGAGSSYNEQFF. For the CDR3, the DNA is TGCAGCGCCACTCAGGGGGCAGGGAGCTCCTACAATGAGCAGTTCTTC.

This sequence joins TRBV5-1 and TRBJ2-2; possible D gene TRBD2, 5 bases. Trimming shortened V by 5 bases and J by 5 bases, and 13 bases separated the two germline ends. Germline V gene lookup returns CDR1 SGHRS and CDR2 YFSETQ. The CDR3 covers 14 residues. CDR3 bases: TGCGCCAGCAGTGAAAGAACGGGGACCGGGGAGCTGTTTTTT. Its protein product is CASSERTGTGELFF.

V and J are TRBV27 and TRBJ2-7, with D possibly TRBD2 on 6 matching bases. The V gene's germline CDR1 is MNHEY and CDR2 SMNVEV (reference sequence). V dropped 5 bases and J dropped 0 bases, with 14 bases sitting between them. The CDR3 loop spans 15 amino acids. CDR3 residues: CASSPRAGFSYEQYF. CDR3 DNA sequence: TGTGCCAGCAGTCCACGAGCGGGTTTCTCCTACGAGCAGTACTTC.

The gene calls are TRBV6-5 and TRBJ1-4; D is ambiguous. The CDR3 runs to 14 residues. The V and J ends lost 0 bases and 6 bases respectively, with 8 bases between them. Germline loops: CDR1 MNHEY, CDR2 SVGAGI. The CDR3 region is CASSYSRRHEKLFF. The CDR3 DNA sequence: TGTGCCAGCAGTTACTCGAGGCGTCATGAAAAACTGTTTTTT.

This clone was seen more than once but under ten times. V is TRBV5-1 and J is TRBJ1-2; tentatively, D is TRBD1 (5 bases). The germline V and J ends were trimmed by 3 bases and 3 bases, with 15 bases remaining between them. Germline values: CDR1 SGHRS, CDR2 YFSETQ. The CDR3 has 15 residues. The CDR3 DNA sequence: TGCGCCAGCAGCTCTAGGACACCGGCCGACTATGGCTACACCTTC. This sequence encodes CASSSRTPADYGYTF.

The rearrangement links TRBV7-3 to TRBJ1-1; 9 nucleotides match TRBD1. V was clipped by 4 bases and J by 7 bases; unmatched bases: 10. The V gene's germline CDR1 is SGHTA and CDR2 FQGTGA. This CDR3 comprises 15 residues. CDR3 loop: CASSSGGTGSDEAFF. DNA of the CDR3: TGTGCCAGCAGCTCGGGGGGGACAGGGAGTGATGAAGCTTTCTTT.

This sequence joins TRBV4-2 and TRBJ2-7; a possible D gene is TRBD2 (7 bases). The CDR3 totals 15 residues. V was pared by 0 bases and J by 6 bases, with 15 bases between. The germline CDR1 and CDR2 sequences are LGHNA and YNFKEQ. The CDR3 here is CASSQEEGGRSEQYF. Written as DNA, the CDR3 is TGTGCCAGCAGCCAAGAAGAGGGGGGGAGAAGCGAGCAGTACTTC.